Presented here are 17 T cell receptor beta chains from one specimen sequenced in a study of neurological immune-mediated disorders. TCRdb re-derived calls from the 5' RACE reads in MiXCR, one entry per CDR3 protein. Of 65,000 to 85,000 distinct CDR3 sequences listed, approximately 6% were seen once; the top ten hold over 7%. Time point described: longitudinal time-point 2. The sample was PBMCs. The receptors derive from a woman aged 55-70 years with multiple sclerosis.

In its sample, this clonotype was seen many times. CDR3 coding DNA: TGCGCCAGCAGCCAAGAAGGCCAGTCAAGGAATCAGCCCCAGCATTTT. Its translation is CASSQEGQSRNQPQHF. The chain is built from TRBV4-1 and TRBJ1-5, with unresolved D. Germline V CDR1 and CDR2: MGHRA, YSYEKL. Trimming removed 0 bases from V and 4 bases from J, with 13 bases in between. The CDR3 length is 16 residues.

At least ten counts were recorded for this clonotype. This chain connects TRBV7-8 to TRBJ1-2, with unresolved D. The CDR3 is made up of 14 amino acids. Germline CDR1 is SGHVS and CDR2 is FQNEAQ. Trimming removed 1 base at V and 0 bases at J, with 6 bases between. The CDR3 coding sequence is TGTGCCAGCAGCTTAGGGGCGACTAACTATGGCTACACCTTC. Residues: CASSLGATNYGYTF. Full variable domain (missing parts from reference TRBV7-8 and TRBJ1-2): GAGVSQSPRYKVAKRGQDVALRCDPISGHVSLFWYQQALGQGPEFLTYFQNEAQLDKSGLPSDRFFAERPEGSVSTLKIQRTQQEDSAVYLCASSLGATNYGYTFGSGTRLTVV.

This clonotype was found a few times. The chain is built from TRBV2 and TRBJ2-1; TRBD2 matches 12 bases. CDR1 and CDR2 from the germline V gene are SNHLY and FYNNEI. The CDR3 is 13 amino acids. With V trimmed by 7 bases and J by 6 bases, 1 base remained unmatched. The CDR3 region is CASTGLAGNEQFF. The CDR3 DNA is TGTGCCAGCACGGGACTAGCGGGCAATGAGCAGTTCTTC.

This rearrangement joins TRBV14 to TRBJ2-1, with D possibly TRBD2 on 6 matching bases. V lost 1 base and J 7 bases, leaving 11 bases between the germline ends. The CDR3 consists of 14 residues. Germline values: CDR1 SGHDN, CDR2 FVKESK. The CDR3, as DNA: TGTGCCAGCAGCCAAGGACTAGTTGGGAATGAGCAGTTCTTC. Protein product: CASSQGLVGNEQFF.

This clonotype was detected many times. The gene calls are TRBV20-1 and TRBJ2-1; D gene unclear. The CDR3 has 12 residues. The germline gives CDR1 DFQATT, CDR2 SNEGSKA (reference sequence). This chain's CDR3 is CSASPSYNEQFF. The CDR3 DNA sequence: TGCAGCGCCTCGCCCTCCTACAATGAGCAGTTCTTC.

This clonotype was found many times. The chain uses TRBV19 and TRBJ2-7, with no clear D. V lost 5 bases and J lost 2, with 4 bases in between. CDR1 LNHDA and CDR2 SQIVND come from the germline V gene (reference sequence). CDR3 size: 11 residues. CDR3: CASSSAYEQYF. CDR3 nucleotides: TGTGCCAGTAGTTCCGCCTACGAGCAGTACTTC.

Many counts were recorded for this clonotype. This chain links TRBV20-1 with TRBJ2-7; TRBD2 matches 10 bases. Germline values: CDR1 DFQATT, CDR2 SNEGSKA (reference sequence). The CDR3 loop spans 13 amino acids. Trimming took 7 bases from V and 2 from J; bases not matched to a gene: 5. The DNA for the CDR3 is TGCAGTGAGAGGACTAGCGGTGCCTACGAGCAGTACTTC. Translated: CSERTSGAYEQYF.

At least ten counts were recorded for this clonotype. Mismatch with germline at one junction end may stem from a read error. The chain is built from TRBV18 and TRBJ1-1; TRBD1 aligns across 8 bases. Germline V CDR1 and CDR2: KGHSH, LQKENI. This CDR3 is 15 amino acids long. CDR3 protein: CASSLMDRVKTEAFF. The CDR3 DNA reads TGTGCCAGCTCACTCATGGACAGGGTGAAAACTGAAGCTTTCTTT.

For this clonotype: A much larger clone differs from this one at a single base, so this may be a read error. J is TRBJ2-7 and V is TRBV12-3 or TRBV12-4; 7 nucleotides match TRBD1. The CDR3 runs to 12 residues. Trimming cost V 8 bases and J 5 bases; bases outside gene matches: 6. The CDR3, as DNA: TGTGCCAGCCAGACAGGGTACAACGAGCAGTACTTC. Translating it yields CASQTGYNEQYF.

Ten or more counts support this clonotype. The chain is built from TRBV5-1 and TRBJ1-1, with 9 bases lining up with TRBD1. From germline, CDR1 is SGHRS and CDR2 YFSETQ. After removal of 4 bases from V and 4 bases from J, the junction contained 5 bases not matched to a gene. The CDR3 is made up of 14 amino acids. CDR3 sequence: CASSARTGVTEAFF. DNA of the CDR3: TGCGCCAGCAGCGCCCGGACAGGGGTCACTGAAGCTTTCTTT.

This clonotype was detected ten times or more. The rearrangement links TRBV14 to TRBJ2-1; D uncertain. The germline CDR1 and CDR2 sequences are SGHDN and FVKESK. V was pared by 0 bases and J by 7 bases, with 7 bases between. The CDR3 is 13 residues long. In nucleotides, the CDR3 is TGTGCCAGCAGCCAAGAAACCCATAATGAGCAGTTCTTC. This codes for CASSQETHNEQFF.

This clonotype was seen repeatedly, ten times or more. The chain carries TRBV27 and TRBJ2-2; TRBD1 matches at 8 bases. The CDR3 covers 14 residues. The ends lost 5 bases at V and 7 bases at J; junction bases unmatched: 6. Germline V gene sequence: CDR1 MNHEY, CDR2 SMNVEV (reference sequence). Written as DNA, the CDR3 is TGTGCCAGCAGTCAGACAGGGGTGGTCGGGGAGCTGTTTTTT. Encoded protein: CASSQTGVVGELFF.

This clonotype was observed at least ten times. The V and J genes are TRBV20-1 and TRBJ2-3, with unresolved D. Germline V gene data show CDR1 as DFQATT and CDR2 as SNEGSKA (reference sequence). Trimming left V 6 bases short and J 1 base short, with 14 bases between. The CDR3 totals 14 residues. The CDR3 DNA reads TGCAGTGCCCAAAGTAGTGTCGGCACAGATACGCAGTATTTT. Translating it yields CSAQSSVGTDTQYF.

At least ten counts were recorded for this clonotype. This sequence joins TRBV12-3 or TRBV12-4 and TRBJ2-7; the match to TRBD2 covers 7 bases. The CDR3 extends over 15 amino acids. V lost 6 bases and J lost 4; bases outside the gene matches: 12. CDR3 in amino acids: CASSPNLGTTYEQYF. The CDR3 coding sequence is TGTGCCAGCAGCCCTAACCTCGGGACTACTTACGAGCAGTACTTC.

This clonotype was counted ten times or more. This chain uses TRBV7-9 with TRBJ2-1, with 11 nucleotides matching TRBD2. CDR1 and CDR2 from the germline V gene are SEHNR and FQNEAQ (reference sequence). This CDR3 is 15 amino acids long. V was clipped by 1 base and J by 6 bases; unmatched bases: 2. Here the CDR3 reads CASSLVTSGGNEQFF. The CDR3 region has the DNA TGTGCCAGCAGCTTAGTCACTAGCGGGGGCAATGAGCAGTTCTTC.

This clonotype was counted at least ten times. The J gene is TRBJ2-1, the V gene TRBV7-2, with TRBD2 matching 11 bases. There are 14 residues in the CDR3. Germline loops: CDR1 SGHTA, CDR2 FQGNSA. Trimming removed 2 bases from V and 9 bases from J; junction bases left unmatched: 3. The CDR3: CASSLTSGGVEQFF. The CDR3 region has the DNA TGTGCCAGCAGCTTAACTAGCGGGGGAGTTGAGCAGTTCTTC.

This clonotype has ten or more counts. CDR3 nucleotide sequence: TGCGCCAGCACCTGGGGACCCTCGGGGACTGAAGCTTTCTTT. As protein: CASTWGPSGTEAFF. This chain uses TRBV5-1 with TRBJ1-1; TRBD1 might be the D (5 bases). Deletions cut 6 bases from V and 5 bases from J, with 17 bases between. CDR1 SGHRS and CDR2 YFSETQ come from the germline V gene. The length of the CDR3 is 14 residues.